Listed below are T cell receptor beta chains from one sample, sequenced in a study of control samples from healthy donors and cancer patients. This table comes from immunoSEQ multiplex PCR, and its TCRdb copy is limited to in-frame clones, with some not included. The sample yields roughly 220,000 clones, roughly 94% seen once. The sequenced sample was blood. These receptors all come from a man over 45 in good health. CDR3s include the opening cysteine and the closing phenylalanine or tryptophan. The D gene is left open where the match is weak. The size entry is marked missing in some rows and otherwise reads once, few, many or a size class.

clone_size	v_call	cdr3_length	j_call	d_call	cdr3_aa	cdr3_nt
-	TRBV5-1	15	TRBJ2-7	-	CASSFVNRASYEQYF	TGCGCCAGCAGCTTCGTGAACAGGGCGTCCTACGAGCAGTACTTC
-	TRBV9	13	TRBJ1-1	-	CASSRLQNTEAFF	TGTGCCAGCAGTCGGCTACAGAACACTGAAGCTTTCTTT
-	TRBV15	17	TRBJ1-2	TRBD1	CATSRVGLGTVNYGYTF	TGTGCCACCAGCAGAGTGGGGCTGGGGACAGTCAACTATGGCTACACCTTC
-	TRBV28	12	TRBJ1-1	-	CASSFGGLRAFF	TGTGCCAGCAGTTTTGGGGGGTTAAGAGCTTTCTTT
-	TRBV5-1	15	TRBJ2-3	TRBD1	CASSSGQGSTDTQYF	TGCGCCAGCAGCTCGGGACAGGGGAGCACAGATACGCAGTATTTT
-	TRBV2	15	TRBJ1-5	-	CASSEETGLNQPQHF	TGTGCCAGCAGTGAAGAGACAGGACTCAATCAGCCCCAGCATTTT
-	TRBV13	14	TRBJ2-7	TRBD2	CASSLRGDSYEQYF	TGTGCCAGCAGCTTGCGGGGGGACTCCTACGAGCAGTACTTC
-	TRBV3-1/TRBV3-2	14	TRBJ2-3	-	CASSPNREGDTQYF	TGTGCCAGCAGCCCGAACAGGGAGGGAGATACGCAGTATTTT
-	TRBV24-1	14	TRBJ1-4	TRBD1	CATSGTGGPEKLFF	TGTGCCACCAGCGGGACAGGGGGCCCAGAAAAACTGTTTTTT
few	TRBV5-1	15	TRBJ2-5	TRBD1	CASSWGQGPRETQYF	TGCGCCAGCAGCTGGGGACAGGGTCCCCGAGAGACCCAGTACTTC
-	TRBV7-9	15	TRBJ1-2	TRBD1	CASSSTGGPDYGYTF	TGTGCCAGCAGCTCTACAGGGGGCCCCGACTATGGCTACACCTTC
-	TRBV27	17	TRBJ2-3	TRBD2	CASSIRGLAGLTDTQYF	TGTGCCAGCAGTATCCGGGGACTAGCGGGCCTCACAGATACGCAGTATTTT
-	TRBV5-1	16	TRBJ2-2	-	CASSLVAATNTGELFF	TGCGCCAGCAGCTTGGTGGCTGCGACGAACACCGGGGAGCTGTTTTTT
-	TRBV2	13	TRBJ2-5	-	CASTPEMGETQYF	TGTGCCAGCACCCCAGAGATGGGGGAGACCCAGTACTTC
-	TRBV15	18	TRBJ2-2	TRBD1	CATSRDWRGQGAGGELFF	TGTGCCACCAGCAGAGATTGGCGAGGACAGGGGGCAGGCGGGGAGCTGTTTTTT
-	TRBV5-1	13	TRBJ1-4	-	CASSYGSREKLFF	TGCGCCAGCAGTTACGGCAGTAGAGAAAAACTGTTTTTT
-	TRBV30	12	TRBJ2-1	-	CAWSVSLVEQFF	TGTGCCTGGAGTGTTAGCCTGGTCGAGCAGTTCTTC
once	TRBV18	12	TRBJ1-3	-	CASSPRGNTIYF	TGTGCCAGCTCACCACGAGGAAACACCATATATTTT
-	TRBV7-9	12	TRBJ2-7	-	CASSLDLYEQYF	TGTGCCAGCAGCCTGGACCTATACGAGCAGTACTTC
-	TRBV6-2/TRBV6-3	14	TRBJ1-5	-	CASSPGGGGQPQHF	TGTGCCAGCAGCCCCGGGGGGGGCGGACAGCCCCAGCATTTT
-	TRBV30	14	TRBJ2-3	-	CAWRAGTGTDTQYF	TGTGCCTGGCGGGCAGGGACGGGCACAGATACGCAGTATTTT
-	TRBV7-8	13	TRBJ1-1	-	CASSFLGDTEAFF	TGTGCCAGCAGCTTTTTAGGGGACACTGAAGCTTTCTTT